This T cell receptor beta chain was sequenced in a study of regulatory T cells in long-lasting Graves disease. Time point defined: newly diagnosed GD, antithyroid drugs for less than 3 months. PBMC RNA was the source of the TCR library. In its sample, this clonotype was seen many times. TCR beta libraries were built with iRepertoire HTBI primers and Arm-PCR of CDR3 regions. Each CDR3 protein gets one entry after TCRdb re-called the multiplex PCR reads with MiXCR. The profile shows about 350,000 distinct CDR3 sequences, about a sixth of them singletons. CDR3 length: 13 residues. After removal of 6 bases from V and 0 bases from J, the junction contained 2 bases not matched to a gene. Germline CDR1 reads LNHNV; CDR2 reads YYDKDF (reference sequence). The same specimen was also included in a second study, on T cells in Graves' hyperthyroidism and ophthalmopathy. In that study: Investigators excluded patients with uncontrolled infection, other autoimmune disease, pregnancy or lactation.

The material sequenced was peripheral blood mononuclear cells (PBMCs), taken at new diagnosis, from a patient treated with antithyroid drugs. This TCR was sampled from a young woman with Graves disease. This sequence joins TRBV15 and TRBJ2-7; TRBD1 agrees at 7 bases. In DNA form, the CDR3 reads TGTGCCACCAGTCGGGACAGCTCCTACGAGCAGTACTTC. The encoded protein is CATSRDSSYEQYF.